These 22 T cell receptor beta chains originate from one sample sequenced in a study of OX40 agonist ivuxolimab in advanced cancers. Data came from immunoSEQ multiplex PCR; TCRdb stores just in-frame clones and leaves some out. In the table there are under 85,000 clones, nearly 95% of which are singletons. This sample comprised CD4+ or CD8+ T cells sorted from blood, obtained in a trial of the OX40 agonist ivuxolimab. The source is an adult with an advanced solid tumor such as melanoma, head and neck, liver or kidney cancer.

V is TRBV5-1 and J is TRBJ2-5; D is possibly TRBD2 (5 bases). V was pared by 5 bases and J by 2 bases, with 13 bases between. CDR1 and CDR2 from the germline V gene are SGHRS and YFSETQ. The CDR3 is made up of 14 amino acids. This CDR3 reads CASRVAGLQETQYF. The CDR3 DNA sequence: TGCGCCAGCAGGGTGGCGGGCTTGCAAGAGACCCAGTACTTC.

In this sample, this clone turned up a few times. Other DNA variants within this sample encode the same CDR3. DNA for the CDR3: TGTGCCAGCAGTTTAGGGAGCGGGCAGCCCCAGCATTTT. Its translation: CASSLGSGQPQHF. The V gene is TRBV27, the J gene TRBJ1-5; D is unclear. V lost 2 bases, J lost 7 bases, and 9 bases lay in between. The germline V gene encodes CDR1 MNHEY and CDR2 SMNVEV (reference sequence). This CDR3 has 13 amino acids.

The rearrangement links TRBV30 to TRBJ1-4, with D tentatively TRBD1 (5 bases). V was clipped by 0 bases and J by 8 bases, with 13 bases between them. There are 14 residues in the CDR3. Germline V CDR1 and CDR2: GTSNPN, SVGIG (reference sequence). CDR3 sequence (DNA): TGTGCCTGGAGTGTAGCAGGGATCGGGGAAAAACTGTTTTTT. It encodes CAWSVAGIGEKLFF.

The chain is built from TRBV6-1 and TRBJ2-7; TRBD1 matches 12 bases. Unmatched junction bases numbered 5, after V lost 6 bases and J lost 2 bases. The CDR3 is made up of 15 amino acids. Germline V gene lookup returns CDR1 MNHNS and CDR2 SASEGT. CDR3 DNA sequence: TGTGCCAGCAGAGGGACAGGGGGCGTAACCTACGAGCAGTACTTC. Protein sequence: CASRGTGGVTYEQYF.

The genes are TRBV11-2 and TRBJ1-1; weak D call: TRBD1 (5 bases). Germline V gene lookup returns CDR1 SGHAT and CDR2 FQNNGV. This CDR3 comprises 15 residues. The ends were cut back, 1 base at V and 2 bases at J, with 11 bases in the middle. The CDR3 loop reads CASSLGRQSNTEAFF. Here the CDR3 DNA reads TGTGCCAGCAGCTTAGGGAGACAGTCTAACACTGAAGCTTTCTTT.

V usage is TRBV5-8 and J usage is TRBJ2-1; tentative D call: TRBD1 (6 bases). The germline V gene encodes CDR1 SGHTS and CDR2 YDEGEE. Trimming removed 0 bases at V and 2 bases at J, with 12 bases between. This CDR3 spans 16 amino acids. The chain's CDR3 is CASSLGQVDTYNEQFF. The CDR3 region has the DNA TGTGCCAGCAGCTTGGGACAGGTTGACACCTACAATGAGCAGTTCTTC.

The rearrangement links TRBV9 to TRBJ2-7; D remains ambiguous. V shed 0 bases and J shed 0 bases, with 10 bases lying between them. Germline lookup yields CDR1 SGDLS and CDR2 YYNGEE. The CDR3 is made up of 15 amino acids. The CDR3 is CASSVGIAPSYEQYF. The CDR3 nucleotides read TGTGCCAGCAGCGTAGGAATAGCCCCCTCCTACGAGCAGTACTTC.

The genes are TRBV7-2 and TRBJ2-3; 10 bases align to TRBD2. CDR1 is SGHTA, CDR2 FQGNSA, per germline. V lost 3 bases to trimming and J lost 0 bases; unmatched junction nucleotides: 6. CDR3 length equals 17 residues. CDR3 bases: TGTGCCAGCAGCTTGCGGGTACTAGCGGGAAGCACAGATACGCAGTATTTT. Its translation is CASSLRVLAGSTDTQYF. The complete variable domain, with remaining parts taken from reference TRBV7-2 and TRBJ2-3, reads GAGVSQSPSNKVTEKGKDVELRCDPISGHTALYWYRQSLGQGLEFLIYFQGNSAPDKSGLPSDRFSAERTGGSVSTLTIQRTQQEDSAVYLCASSLRVLAGSTDTQYFGPGTRLTVL.

V gene TRBV6-5 combines with J gene TRBJ1-1; D gene uncertain. The germline V and J ends were trimmed by 6 bases and 1 base, with 12 bases remaining between them. The CDR3 loop spans 14 amino acids. CDR1 and CDR2 (germline): MNHEY, SVGAGI. CDR3 in DNA: TGTGCCAGCAGACGGCGGCCGAGGAACACTGAAGCTTTCTTT. Translated: CASRRRPRNTEAFF.

The rearrangement joins TRBV5-8 to TRBJ1-1; possibly TRBD1 for D (5 bases). The germline V gene has CDR1 SGHTS and CDR2 YDEGEE. The CDR3 totals 14 residues. Trimming took off 4 bases at V and 2 bases at J, with 12 bases between the two ends. Here the CDR3 reads CASSHSTVNTEAFF. The CDR3 bases are TGTGCCAGCAGCCACTCGACAGTCAACACTGAAGCTTTCTTT.

The rearrangement joins TRBV9 to TRBJ2-1, with 7 bases that match TRBD2. Trimming took 5 bases from V and 7 from J; bases not matched to a gene: 6. The CDR3 has 13 amino acids. Germline V lookup: CDR1 SGDLS, CDR2 YYNGEE. The CDR3 loop is CASRSGERNEQFF. The CDR3 bases are TGTGCCAGCAGGAGCGGGGAAAGGAATGAGCAGTTCTTC.

The rearrangement uses TRBV5-5 and TRBJ1-2; D uncertain. Germline CDR1 reads SGHKS; CDR2 reads YYEKEE (reference sequence). V was clipped by 0 bases and J by 1 base, with 7 bases between them. The CDR3 contains 14 residues. The CDR3 here is CASSLEGVNYGYTF. As DNA, the CDR3 is TGTGCCAGCAGCTTGGAGGGCGTTAACTATGGCTACACCTTC.

The rearrangement uses TRBV10-1 and TRBJ2-1; D is ambiguous. This CDR3 is 14 amino acids long. Trimming took 3 bases from V and 0 from J, leaving 6 bases between them. Germline CDR1 WNHNN, CDR2 SYGVQD (reference sequence). CDR3 DNA: TGCGCCAGCAGTGATGAGCTCTCCTACAATGAGCAGTTCTTC. Its protein product is CASSDELSYNEQFF.

In this sample, this clone turned up a few times. The chain joins TRBV7-6 to TRBJ2-1, with TRBD2 identical over 12 bases. The CDR3 totals 18 residues. Per germline, CDR1 SGHVS and CDR2 FNYEAQ. Trimming took 1 base from V and 0 from J; bases not matched to a gene: 4. CDR3 DNA: TGTGCCAGCAGCTTAGTCCCGACTAGCGGGAGCTCCTACAATGAGCAGTTCTTC. Translating it yields CASSLVPTSGSSYNEQFF.

The J gene is TRBJ1-2, the V gene TRBV5-1; perhaps TRBD1 as D (5 bases). V was trimmed by 3 bases and J by 8 bases, leaving 8 bases between them. This CDR3 has 11 residues. The germline V gene encodes CDR1 SGHRS and CDR2 YFSETQ. The CDR3 DNA is TGCGCCAGCAGCTGGGAGGGGGGCTACACCTTC. Translated: CASSWEGGYTF.

The chain combines TRBV5-1 with TRBJ2-7; D might be TRBD1 or TRBD2, each matching 6 bases. Trimming shortened V by 1 base and J by 7 bases, and 15 bases separated the two germline ends. The germline gives CDR1 SGHRS, CDR2 YFSETQ. This CDR3 region has 14 residues. The CDR3 bases are TGCGCCAGCAGCTTGTTGTGGGGGGCAGAGGAGCAGTACTTC. Its translation: CASSLLWGAEEQYF.

This clone is a singleton in its sample. The J gene is TRBJ2-7, the V gene TRBV30, with a tentative D call TRBD1 (5 bases). The length of the CDR3 is 12 residues. Trimming removed 6 bases at V and 3 bases at J, with 12 bases between. Germline V gives CDR1 GTSNPN, CDR2 SVGIG (reference sequence). The DNA of the CDR3 is TGTGCCTGCGGCGACAGCCGCTACGAGCAGTACTTC. Its protein is CACGDSRYEQYF.

The rearrangement joins TRBV12-5 to TRBJ2-7; D is ambiguous. Germline V lookup: CDR1 LGHNT, CDR2 FRNRAP. CDR3 size: 12 residues. The ends were cut back, 2 bases at V and 2 bases at J, with 4 bases in the middle. CDR3 bases: TGTGCTAGTGGTTTGACAGCCTACGAGCAGTACTTC. This encodes CASGLTAYEQYF.

The chain couples TRBV11-2 to TRBJ2-1; 10 bases are a match to TRBD2. The germline gives CDR1 SGHAT, CDR2 FQNNGV. With 0 bases clipped from V and 6 bases from J, the junction kept 2 bases outside the gene matches. The CDR3 has 15 residues. CDR3 sequence reads: CASSLELAGPNEQFF. The CDR3 DNA reads TGTGCCAGCAGCTTAGAACTAGCGGGGCCCAATGAGCAGTTCTTC.

The chain links TRBV4-1 to TRBJ2-1, with D uncertain. V lost 1 base to trimming and J lost 4 bases, with 11 bases between them. This CDR3 is built from 15 residues. CDR1 and CDR2 (germline): MGHRA, YSYEKL. The CDR3 protein is CASSQGSELYNEQFF. CDR3 nucleotides: TGCGCCAGCAGCCAAGGGAGCGAATTATACAATGAGCAGTTCTTC.

This clone was detected once. The chain couples TRBV5-5 to TRBJ2-5, with 7 bases matching TRBD1. With 1 base clipped from V and 2 bases from J, the junction kept 2 bases outside the gene matches. Looked up from germline, CDR1 is SGHKS and CDR2 is YYEKEE (reference sequence). The CDR3 loop spans 14 amino acids. CDR3: CASSLYRGQETQYF. Here the CDR3 DNA reads TGTGCCAGCAGCTTGTACAGGGGACAAGAGACCCAGTACTTC.

The chain combines TRBV6-5 with TRBJ2-1; TRBD2 matches at 9 bases. From germline, CDR1 is MNHEY and CDR2 SVGAGI. The CDR3 spans 15 residues. J was trimmed by 8 bases and V by 1 base; bases with no gene match: 6. CDR3 protein: CASSYFLAGSDEQFF. The CDR3 DNA follows: TGTGCCAGCAGTTACTTCCTAGCGGGATCGGATGAGCAGTTCTTC.